This T cell receptor beta chain was profiled in a study of OX40 agonist ivuxolimab in advanced cancers. No patient had autoimmune disease or received systemic immunosuppression. Some clones are missing from TCRdb's copy, which holds only in-frame ones; the method was immunoSEQ multiplex PCR. In the table there are tens of thousands of clones, approximately 86% of which are singletons. The CDR3 runs to 15 residues. V lost 5 bases, J lost 5 bases, and 15 bases lay in between. Germline values: CDR1 SGHTA, CDR2 FQGNSA. Broader study findings: The study found that CD8+ T cells averaged more expanded clones than CD4+.

The count of this clone is one. Its antigen is unidentified. This TCR came from an adult with an advanced solid tumor such as melanoma, head and neck, liver or kidney cancer. The material was CD4+ or CD8+ T cells sorted from blood, obtained in a trial of the OX40 agonist ivuxolimab. The chain combines TRBV7-2 with TRBJ1-4; no reliable D call. CDR3 sequence: CASSPRPSGNEKLFF. Here the CDR3 DNA reads TGTGCCAGCAGCCCAAGGCCTTCTGGAAATGAAAAACTGTTTTTT.